Following are 7 T cell receptor beta chains from one sample sequenced in a study of T cell changes during pregnancy in multiple sclerosis. The assay was immunoSEQ multiplex PCR, and TCRdb's table has in-frame clones only and misses some. This table has tens of thousands of clones, around 93% appearing once. This specimen was CD8+ T cells from peripheral blood mononuclear cells, taken in the second trimester of pregnancy. These receptors originate from a female donor with multiple sclerosis, enrolled in a pregnancy study.

This sequence joins TRBV5-1 and TRBJ1-1; 12 nucleotides line up with TRBD1. After removal of 5 bases from V and 0 bases from J, the junction contained 5 bases not matched to a gene. Germline loops: CDR1 SGHRS, CDR2 YFSETQ. The CDR3 runs to 16 residues. The CDR3 protein is CASREGTGGVNTEAFF. For the CDR3, the DNA is TGCGCCAGCAGAGAAGGGACAGGGGGCGTGAACACTGAAGCTTTCTTT.

This clone was recorded once. The rearrangement joins TRBV7-6 to TRBJ1-1; D ambiguous. The CDR3 covers 13 residues. The V gene's germline CDR1 is SGHVS and CDR2 FNYEAQ. Trimming pared 5 bases from V and 2 bases from J, leaving 9 bases between. CDR3 protein: CASSLKTNTEAFF. The CDR3 nucleotides read TGTGCCAGCAGCCTAAAGACAAACACTGAAGCTTTCTTT.

V is TRBV7-9 and J is TRBJ1-2; the D is unclear. Germline V CDR1 and CDR2: SEHNR, FQNEAQ (reference sequence). Trimming took 5 bases from V and 5 from J, leaving 18 bases between them. The CDR3 totals 15 residues. The CDR3 loop reads CASSPREALGYGYTF. CDR3 nucleotide sequence: TGTGCCAGCAGCCCCCGGGAGGCCCTAGGGTATGGCTACACCTTC.

V usage is TRBV19 and J usage is TRBJ2-7; no firm D call. V gave up 3 bases and J gave up 3 bases, with 12 bases separating them. This CDR3 is 14 amino acids long. The germline CDR1 and CDR2 sequences are LNHDA and SQIVND (reference sequence). DNA for the CDR3: TGTGCCAGTAGTATTCGAGGCATCGACTACGAGCAGTACTTC. Protein sequence: CASSIRGIDYEQYF.

This chain links TRBV7-9 with TRBJ1-1; TRBD1 matches at 7 bases. The CDR3 consists of 16 residues. V gave up 3 bases and J gave up 0 bases; unmatched junction bases: 7. Germline CDR1 is SEHNR and CDR2 is FQNEAQ (reference sequence). The CDR3 protein is CASSLFPGQLNTEAFF. CDR3 DNA sequence: TGTGCCAGCAGCTTGTTCCCGGGACAGTTGAACACTGAAGCTTTCTTT.

The genes are TRBV28 and TRBJ1-1, with TRBD1 as a possible D gene (5 bases). The CDR3 totals 15 residues. The V and J ends lost 7 bases and 0 bases respectively, with 15 bases between them. From germline, CDR1 is MDHEN and CDR2 SYDVKM. CDR3 in amino acids: CASTQRGHMNTEAFF. The DNA of the CDR3 is TGTGCCAGCACTCAACGAGGACATATGAACACTGAAGCTTTCTTT.

The chain recombines TRBV4-1 with TRBJ2-7; TRBD1 is a possible D gene (5 bases). The CDR3 covers 16 residues. Germline V lookup: CDR1 MGHRA, CDR2 YSYEKL. Between the trimmed V and J ends, which lost 0 bases and 0 bases, there was a span of 12 bases. The CDR3 sequence is CASSQDRQSSSYEQYF. CDR3 sequence (DNA): TGCGCCAGCAGCCAAGATAGACAGTCGAGCTCCTACGAGCAGTACTTC.